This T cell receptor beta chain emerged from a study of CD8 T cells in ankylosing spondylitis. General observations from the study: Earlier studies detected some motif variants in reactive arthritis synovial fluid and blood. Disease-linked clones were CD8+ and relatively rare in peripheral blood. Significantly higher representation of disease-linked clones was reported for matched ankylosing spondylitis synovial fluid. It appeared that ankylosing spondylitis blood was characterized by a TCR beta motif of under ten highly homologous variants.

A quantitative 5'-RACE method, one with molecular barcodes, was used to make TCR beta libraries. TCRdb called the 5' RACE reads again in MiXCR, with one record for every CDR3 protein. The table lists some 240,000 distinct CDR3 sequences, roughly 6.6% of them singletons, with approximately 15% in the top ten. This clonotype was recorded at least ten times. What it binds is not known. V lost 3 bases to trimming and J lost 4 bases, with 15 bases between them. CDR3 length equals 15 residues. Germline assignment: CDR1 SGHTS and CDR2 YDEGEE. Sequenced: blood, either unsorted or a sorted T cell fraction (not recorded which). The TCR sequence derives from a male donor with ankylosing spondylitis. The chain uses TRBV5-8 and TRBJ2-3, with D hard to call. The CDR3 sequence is CASSSDGVSPDTQYF. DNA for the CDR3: TGTGCCAGCAGCTCGGACGGAGTCTCCCCAGATACGCAGTATTTT.